Presented here are 16 T cell receptor beta chains from one specimen sequenced in a study of shared clonotypes between healthy human individuals. The assay was immunoSEQ multiplex PCR, and TCRdb's table has in-frame clones only and misses some. Of roughly 2.5 million clones in the sample, approximately 92% were seen once. The sequencing input was naive CD4+ T cells sorted from blood. The subset is: CD45RA+ positively selected. All receptors derive from a man younger than 35 in good health.

With regard to this clone: The sample carries other DNA sequences with the same CDR3. The chain combines TRBV19 with TRBJ2-5; a weak D match, TRBD2 (6 bases). With 6 bases removed from V and 2 bases from J, the gap between germline ends came to 10 bases. The germline CDR1 and CDR2 sequences are LNHDA and SQIVND (reference sequence). The CDR3 runs to 13 residues. This CDR3 reads CASRGRGQETQYF. CDR3 DNA: TGTGCCAGTAGGGGTCGGGGGCAAGAGACCCAGTACTTC.

A single count supports this clone. The rearrangement uses TRBV5-1 and TRBJ2-2; D is unresolved. Germline loops: CDR1 SGHRS, CDR2 YFSETQ. V shed 4 bases and J shed 4 bases, with 11 bases lying between them. CDR3 length: 14 amino acids. DNA of the CDR3: TGCGCCAGCAGCCCCTTAGACTCCACCGGGGAGCTGTTTTTT. Its protein is CASSPLDSTGELFF.

The chain recombines TRBV6-5 with TRBJ1-4, with 9 bases aligning to TRBD1. Germline V gene sequence: CDR1 MNHEY, CDR2 SVGAGI. This CDR3 comprises 14 residues. The V and J ends lost 4 bases and 10 bases, in that order; junction bases with no gene match: 7. In nucleotides, the CDR3 is TGTGCCAGCAGTTCGACAGGGGGGAACGGAAAACTGTTTTTT. This gives the protein CASSSTGGNGKLFF.

This clone was recorded once. The chain joins TRBV6-5 to TRBJ2-7; 7 bases are a match to TRBD1. Germline V gene lookup returns CDR1 MNHEY and CDR2 SVGAGI. There are 15 residues in the CDR3. V lost 0 bases and J lost 2; bases outside the gene matches: 4. The CDR3 reads CASSYSYRGTYEQYF. The CDR3 DNA sequence: TGTGCCAGCAGTTACTCATACAGGGGCACCTACGAGCAGTACTTC.

V usage is TRBV7-9 and J usage is TRBJ2-2, with a weak D call TRBD1 (5 bases). The CDR3 extends over 17 amino acids. Trimming took off 2 bases at V and 6 bases at J, with 19 bases between the two ends. Germline CDR1 and CDR2: SEHNR and FQNEAQ (reference sequence). In nucleotides, the CDR3 is TGTGCCAGCAGCTTAATCCCCCAGGGTTTAAGTTCCGGGGAGCTGTTTTTT. As protein: CASSLIPQGLSSGELFF. Combining the CDR3 with reference TRBV7-9 and TRBJ2-2 gives the whole variable domain DTGVSQNPRHKITKRGQNVTFRCDPISEHNRLYWYRQTLGQGPEFLTYFQNEAQLEKSRLLSDRFSAERPKGSFSTLEIQRTEQGDSAMYLCASSLIPQGLSSGELFFGEGSRLTVL.

Only one count was recorded for this clone. This sequence joins TRBV30 and TRBJ2-5; the D gene could be TRBD1 or TRBD2 (5 bases each). This CDR3 spans 15 amino acids. CDR1 and CDR2 from the germline V gene are GTSNPN and SVGIG (reference sequence). V was trimmed by 3 bases and J by 4 bases, leaving 18 bases between them. The CDR3, as DNA: TGTGCCTGGAGCCGTCCCGGGACCTTGGGAGAGACCCAGTACTTC. This codes for CAWSRPGTLGETQYF.

Note on this clone: Other DNA sequences from this sample encode an identical CDR3 as well. CDR3 DNA sequence: TGTGCCAGCTCACCTGGACAGGGGGCTTACGAGCAGTACTTC. This translates into CASSPGQGAYEQYF. The rearrangement joins TRBV18 to TRBJ2-7, with 11 positions matching TRBD1. V lost 3 bases to trimming and J lost 4 bases; unmatched junction nucleotides: 2. The V gene's germline CDR1 is KGHSH and CDR2 LQKENI. CDR3 length: 14 residues.

Of note for this clone: Within the sample, other DNA sequences also encode this same CDR3. The chain couples TRBV9 to TRBJ2-2; TRBD1 is a possible D gene (6 bases). The CDR3 length is 15 residues. The germline V and J ends were trimmed by 0 bases and 2 bases, with 8 bases remaining between them. Looked up from germline, CDR1 is SGDLS and CDR2 is YYNGEE. This CDR3 is CASSVDGGNTGELFF. As DNA, the CDR3 is TGTGCCAGCAGCGTAGATGGGGGCAACACCGGGGAGCTGTTTTTT.

This sequence joins TRBV6-6 and TRBJ2-3, with a tentative D call TRBD1 (6 bases). The V and J ends lost 5 bases and 5 bases respectively, with 14 bases between them. Per the germline V gene, CDR1 is MNHNY and CDR2 is SVGAGI (reference sequence). CDR3 length equals 14 residues. The CDR3 region is CASSQQGRGDTQYF. As DNA, the CDR3 is TGTGCCAGCAGTCAACAGGGTCGGGGAGATACGCAGTATTTT.

The sample holds a few counts of this clone. J is TRBJ1-2 and V is TRBV30; D remains unclear. The CDR3 sequence is 11 residues long. In germline, CDR1 is GTSNPN, CDR2 SVGIG (reference sequence). V dropped 4 bases and J dropped 8 bases, with 11 bases sitting between them. The CDR3 sequence is CAWTHSAGYTF. DNA of the CDR3: TGTGCCTGGACCCACTCAGCCGGCTACACCTTC.

The chain uses TRBV4-1 and TRBJ1-5; 9 bases fit TRBD1. V lost 2 bases and J lost 4; bases outside the gene matches: 6. Germline CDR1 is MGHRA and CDR2 is YSYEKL. The CDR3 covers 16 residues. In nucleotides, the CDR3 is TGCGCCAGCAGCCAACCTGGGACAGGGCCTAATCAGCCCCAGCATTTT. This codes for CASSQPGTGPNQPQHF.

The chain has TRBV28 and TRBJ1-2, with 7 positions matching TRBD1. This CDR3 region has 14 residues. Germline V gene data show CDR1 as MDHEN and CDR2 as SYDVKM. Germline trimming cut 6 bases from V and 4 bases from J; bases unmatched to any gene: 8. Written as DNA, the CDR3 is TGTGCCAGCAGCCAGCCAGGGGGGGCCTATGGCTACACCTTC. This codes for CASSQPGGAYGYTF.

This clone was found once. V is TRBV28 and J is TRBJ2-3, with a possible D match to TRBD2 (6 bases). CDR1 and CDR2 from the germline V gene are MDHEN and SYDVKM. Trimming pared 5 bases from V and 0 bases from J, leaving 15 bases between. The CDR3 is made up of 16 amino acids. The CDR3: CASSPVWGVSTDTQYF. CDR3 nucleotides: TGTGCCAGCAGTCCAGTGTGGGGGGTTAGCACAGATACGCAGTATTTT.

The chain employs TRBV30 and TRBJ1-1; D gene ambiguous. Trimming removed 0 bases at V and 5 bases at J, with 19 bases between. CDR1 GTSNPN and CDR2 SVGIG come from the germline V gene (reference sequence). CDR3 size: 16 residues. The CDR3 region has the DNA TGTGCCTGGAGTGTAAGCCCCGCGGCACAGAAAACTGAAGCTTTCTTT. Residues: CAWSVSPAAQKTEAFF.

V gene TRBV5-4 combines with J gene TRBJ2-1; 11 positions agree with TRBD2. This CDR3 has 14 residues. Germline values: CDR1 SGHNT, CDR2 YYREEE (reference sequence). The ends lost 4 bases at V and 5 bases at J; junction bases unmatched: 2. Here the CDR3 reads CASSRGLADNEQFF. In DNA form, the CDR3 reads TGTGCCAGCAGCCGGGGACTAGCGGACAATGAGCAGTTCTTC.

V usage is TRBV18 and J usage is TRBJ2-5; 12 bases agree with TRBD2. Trimming removed 2 bases from V and 1 base from J; junction bases left unmatched: 2. The CDR3 consists of 16 residues. CDR1 is KGHSH and CDR2 is LQKENI in the germline V gene. CDR3 protein: CASSPGLAGLQETQYF. DNA of the CDR3: TGTGCCAGCTCACCAGGACTAGCGGGGCTCCAAGAGACCCAGTACTTC.